This T cell receptor beta chain was identified during a study of control samples from healthy donors and cancer patients. Only in-frame clones appear in the TCRdb table, and some are missing; sequencing was by immunoSEQ multiplex PCR. This sample has around 150,000 clones; nearly 96% occur once, and the top ten carry about 0.94%. This CDR3 spans 15 amino acids. The V segment lost 1 base and the J segment 6 bases; nucleotides outside the gene matches: 5. Germline CDR1 LGHNA, CDR2 YNFKEQ. This chain uses TRBV4-2 with TRBJ2-2; TRBD1 matches at 7 bases. The sequence derives from a woman aged 25-40 years in good health. Sequenced material: blood. CDR3 DNA sequence: TGTGCCAGCAGCCAAGGTCAGGGGGTGTCCGGGGAGCTGTTTTTT. Translating gives CASSQGQGVSGELFF.